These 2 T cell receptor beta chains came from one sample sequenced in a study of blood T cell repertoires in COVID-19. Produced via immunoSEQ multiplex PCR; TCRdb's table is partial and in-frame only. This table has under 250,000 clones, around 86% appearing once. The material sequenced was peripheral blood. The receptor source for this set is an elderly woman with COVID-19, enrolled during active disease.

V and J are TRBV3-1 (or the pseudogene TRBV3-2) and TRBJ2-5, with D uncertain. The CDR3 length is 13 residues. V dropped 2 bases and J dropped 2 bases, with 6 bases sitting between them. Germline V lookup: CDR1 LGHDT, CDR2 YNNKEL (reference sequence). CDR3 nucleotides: TGTGCCAGCAGCCAAAGCGTACAAGAGACCCAGTACTTC. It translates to CASSQSVQETQYF.

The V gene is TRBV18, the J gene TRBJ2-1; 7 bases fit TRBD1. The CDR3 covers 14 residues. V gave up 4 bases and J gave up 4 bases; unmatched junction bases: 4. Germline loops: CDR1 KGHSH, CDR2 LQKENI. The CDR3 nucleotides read TGTGCCAGCTCACTTCGGGGACAGTACAATGAGCAGTTCTTC. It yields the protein CASSLRGQYNEQFF.